This T cell receptor beta chain was recovered during a study of cytomegalovirus exposure and HLA in healthy donors. On the study more broadly: An early release of data contained around 80 million unique TCRs, which came from HLA-typed donors.

With V trimmed by 5 bases and J by 0 bases, 4 bases remained unmatched. The CDR3 covers 14 residues. Per germline, CDR1 MNHEY and CDR2 SVGAGI. Both 60 Vbeta primers and 13 Jbeta primers went into the PCR. This table comes from immunoSEQ multiplex PCR, and its TCRdb copy is limited to in-frame clones, with some not included. The table records under 150,000 clones, roughly 73% of them present only once. Study observations and caveats: The productive fraction for most TCR beta V segments was about 87% or about 30% in an earlier analysis.

Concerning this clone: The antigen remains undetermined.

The specimen was PBMCs. The source of this sequence is a male donor in good health and CMV-seronegative. This sequence joins TRBV6-5 and TRBJ2-7, with 7 bases that match TRBD1. The CDR3 nucleotides are TGTGCCAGCAGTCCAAGGGACAGCTCCTACGAGCAGTACTTC. Translating gives CASSPRDSSYEQYF.